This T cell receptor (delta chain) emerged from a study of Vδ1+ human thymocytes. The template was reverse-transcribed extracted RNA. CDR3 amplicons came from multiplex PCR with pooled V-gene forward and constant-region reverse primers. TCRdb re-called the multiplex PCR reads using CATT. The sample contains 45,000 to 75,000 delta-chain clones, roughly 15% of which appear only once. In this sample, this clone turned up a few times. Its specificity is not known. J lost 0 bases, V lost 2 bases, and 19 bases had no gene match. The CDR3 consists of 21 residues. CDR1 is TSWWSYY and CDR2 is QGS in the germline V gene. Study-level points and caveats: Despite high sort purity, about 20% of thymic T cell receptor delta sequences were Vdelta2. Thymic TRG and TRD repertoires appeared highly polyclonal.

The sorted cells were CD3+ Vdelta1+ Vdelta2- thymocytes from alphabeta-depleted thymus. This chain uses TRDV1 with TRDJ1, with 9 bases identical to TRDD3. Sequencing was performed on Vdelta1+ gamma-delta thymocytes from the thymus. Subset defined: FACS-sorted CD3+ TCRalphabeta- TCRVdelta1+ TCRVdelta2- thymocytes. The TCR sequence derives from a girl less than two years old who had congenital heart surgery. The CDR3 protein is CALGEKRFSWGYAPDTDKLIF. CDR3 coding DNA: TGTGCTCTTGGGGAAAAACGATTCTCCTGGGGATACGCCCCGGACACCGATAAACTCATCTTT.